Only a few counts were recorded for the clone carrying this T cell receptor beta chain. This entry comes from a study of blood T cell repertoires in COVID-19. Overall study: Acute-phase and convalescent COVID-19 samples originated in the United States, Italy and Spain. The analysed material was cDNA or gDNA that came from T cells, B-cell-depleted T cells, or PBMCs.

This CDR3 has 14 residues. Germline lookup yields CDR1 MNHEY and CDR2 SMNVEV (reference sequence). The V gene lost 5 bases and the J gene lost 1 base, with 11 bases spanning the gap. Authors' methods: Using reference gene primer amplification, nucleated cell counts were estimated. Libraries were prepared by immunoSEQ multiplex PCR; TCRdb keeps only in-frame clonotypes and omits some of them. The V and J calls and clone size were taken over from that table, and D and trimming were inferred from the DNA. The sample records some 150,000 clones, around 90% being singletons. The V call is TRBV27, the J call TRBJ1-2; no firm D call. The material sequenced was peripheral blood. The clonotype comes from a human donor in a cohort sampled during active COVID-19. CDR3 bases: TGTGCCAGCAGTCCCTATGGGAGTAACTATGGCTACACCTTC. Translating it yields CASSPYGSNYGYTF.